The 9 T cell receptor beta chains below all came from one sample that was sequenced in a study of shared clonotypes between healthy human individuals. The repertoire was sequenced with immunoSEQ multiplex PCR; TCRdb's copy has only in-frame clones and lacks some. The repertoire has 1.4 million to 1.5 million clones, over 95% of them found once; the top ten carry approximately 1%. The sample consisted of naive CD4+ T cells sorted from blood. The sample's subset: CD45RA+ positively selected. These receptors were collected from a man aged 25 to 40 in good health.

The CDR3 DNA follows: TGTGCCAGCAGCTTAGGGGCCGGTGGAGGGTTTGAAGCTTTCTTT. It specifies CASSLGAGGGFEAFF. This chain connects TRBV11-2 to TRBJ1-1; D remains ambiguous. V lost 1 base and J 7 bases, leaving 16 bases between the germline ends. CDR1 and CDR2 (germline): SGHAT, FQNNGV. The CDR3 runs to 15 residues.

The chain employs TRBV12-5 and TRBJ2-2, with D possibly TRBD1 on 6 matching bases. Trimming stripped 8 bases from V and 7 bases from J, with 17 bases between. Germline loops: CDR1 LGHNT, CDR2 FRNRAP. The CDR3 covers 14 residues. The CDR3 nucleotides are TGTGCTAGTCGACAGGAGGTACTAGGCGGGGAGCTGTTTTTT. Translated: CASRQEVLGGELFF.

The gene calls are TRBV27 and TRBJ2-3; 14 bases are a match to TRBD2. V dropped 4 bases and J dropped 6; count of bases not matched to a gene: 9. Per the germline V gene, CDR1 is MNHEY and CDR2 is SMNVEV (reference sequence). The CDR3 totals 17 residues. The DNA for the CDR3 is TGTGCCAGCAGTTCACCGGGACTAGCGGGAGCGGGTGATACGCAGTATTTT. Translated: CASSSPGLAGAGDTQYF.

The V call is TRBV11-2, the J call TRBJ2-3, with D possibly matching TRBD2 (7 bases). The length of the CDR3 is 16 residues. V lost 4 bases to trimming and J lost 5 bases, with 19 bases between them. Germline CDR1 and CDR2: SGHAT and FQNNGV. CDR3 residues: CASSSHMGGGVDTQYF. CDR3 nucleotides: TGTGCCAGCAGCTCCCATATGGGAGGGGGGGTAGATACGCAGTATTTT. Using reference TRBV11-2 and TRBJ2-3 for the parts outside the CDR3, the full variable domain is EAGVAQSPRYKIIEKRQSVAFWCNPISGHATLYWYQQILGQGPKLLIQFQNNGVVDDSQLPKDRFSAERLKGVDSTLKIQPAKLEDSAVYLCASSSHMGGGVDTQYFGPGTRLTVL.

The genes are TRBV7-3 and TRBJ2-7; possible D gene TRBD1, 5 bases. V was clipped by 5 bases and J by 3 bases, with 11 bases between them. The germline CDR1 and CDR2 sequences are SGHTA and FQGTGA. This CDR3 is built from 13 residues. The CDR3 loop is CASSRRQGYEQYF. The CDR3 region has the DNA TGTGCCAGCAGCCGACGTCAGGGCTACGAGCAGTACTTC.

V usage is TRBV6-4 and J usage is TRBJ2-3; TRBD2 matches at 10 bases. This CDR3 is built from 15 residues. V lost 5 bases and J lost 3; bases outside the gene matches: 5. Germline V CDR1 and CDR2: MRHNA, SNTAGT. The CDR3 here is CASSLGLAVTDTQYF. CDR3 bases: TGTGCCAGCAGTCTTGGACTAGCGGTTACAGATACGCAGTATTTT.

This clone showed up just a few times. For the CDR3, the DNA is TGTGCCAGCAGCCAGAGACAGGGTTTAGTGACAGATACGCAGTATTTT. It yields the protein CASSQRQGLVTDTQYF. This sequence joins TRBV7-9 and TRBJ2-3, with 7 bases matching TRBD1. Trimming took 5 bases from V and 3 from J; bases not matched to a gene: 11. The CDR3 is made up of 16 amino acids. The germline V gene has CDR1 SEHNR and CDR2 FQNEAQ (reference sequence).

V is TRBV7-9 and J is TRBJ1-2, with 10 nucleotides matching TRBD1. The germline V gene encodes CDR1 SEHNR and CDR2 FQNEAQ (reference sequence). The ends lost 3 bases at V and 4 bases at J; junction bases unmatched: 5. This CDR3 comprises 15 residues. DNA for the CDR3: TGTGCCAGCAGCTTCCGACAGGGGGCCGGCTATGGCTACACCTTC. This codes for CASSFRQGAGYGYTF.

The J gene is TRBJ2-7, the V gene TRBV2; D not resolved. Germline V gene lookup returns CDR1 SNHLY and CDR2 FYNNEI. Trimming removed 0 bases at V and 9 bases at J, with 12 bases between. The CDR3 loop spans 13 amino acids. CDR3 DNA: TGTGCCAGCAGTGAAGCGGAGAGGCGACGGCAGTACTTC. Amino acid sequence: CASSEAERRRQYF.